This is a list of T cell receptor beta chains from one sample in a study of cytomegalovirus exposure and HLA in healthy donors. The data were produced by immunoSEQ multiplex PCR, yet TCRdb's version contains in-frame clones alone and is incomplete. In the table there are about 180,000 clones, roughly four fifths of which are singletons. Sample: PBMCs. The receptors derive from a man aged 18 to 29 in good health and CMV-seronegative. CDR3s include the opening cysteine and the closing phenylalanine or tryptophan.

TRBV10-1	TRBJ2-3	16	CASSEQAGGHVDTQYF
TRBV6-1	TRBJ2-1	14	CAGQDRDSYNEQFF
TRBV18	TRBJ2-2	13	CASSPQGPGELFF
TRBV9	TRBJ2-3	15	CASSIGLAGGDTQYF
TRBV19	TRBJ2-5	16	CASSIEADWKEETQYF
TRBV7-9	TRBJ1-2	16	CASSPGTGGYGYGYTF
TRBV2	TRBJ1-6	15	CASKEGSSYNSPLHF
TRBV5-1	TRBJ2-3	14	CASSSLTGVLGQYF
TRBV6-5	TRBJ1-5	13	CATRVGYNQPQHF
TRBV4-2	TRBJ1-4	15	CASSQVWAEGEKLFF
TRBV11-2	TRBJ2-1	11	CASSHRGEQFF
TRBV2	TRBJ1-2	15	CASSEGWANNYGYTF
TRBV5-1	TRBJ2-3	15	CASRTSGVPTDTQYF
TRBV9	TRBJ1-4	16	CASSPRKQGGREKLFF
TRBV5-1	TRBJ2-2	15	CASNWDRANTGELFF
TRBV5-4	TRBJ2-3	17	CASSLVALAASTDTQYF
TRBV27	TRBJ1-2	16	CASSFRTGGFRNGYTF
TRBV27	TRBJ2-3	15	CASRLQGGSTDTQYF
TRBV28	TRBJ1-2	11	CASSFGVVYTF
TRBV7-8	TRBJ2-2	16	CASSQLAGVKTGELFF
TRBV6-6	TRBJ2-7	11	CAGGTPYEQYF